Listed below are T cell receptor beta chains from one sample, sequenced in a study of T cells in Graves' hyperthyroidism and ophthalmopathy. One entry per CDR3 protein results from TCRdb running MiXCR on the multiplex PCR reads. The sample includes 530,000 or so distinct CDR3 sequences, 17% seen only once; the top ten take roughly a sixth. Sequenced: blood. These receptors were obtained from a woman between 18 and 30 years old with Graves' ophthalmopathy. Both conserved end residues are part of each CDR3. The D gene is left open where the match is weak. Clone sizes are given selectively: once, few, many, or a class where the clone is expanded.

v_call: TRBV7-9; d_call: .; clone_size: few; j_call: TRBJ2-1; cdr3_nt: TGTGCCAGCAGTAGCGTGGATGAGCAGTTCTTC; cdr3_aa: CASSSVDEQFF
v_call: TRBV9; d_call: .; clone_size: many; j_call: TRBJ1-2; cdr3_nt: TGTGCCAGCAGCGTAGGTGGGCCTCTTGGCTACACCTTC; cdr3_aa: CASSVGGPLGYTF
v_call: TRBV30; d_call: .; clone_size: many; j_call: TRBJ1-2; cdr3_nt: TGTGCCTGGAGCGATCAGGGTATTGATGGCTACACCTTC; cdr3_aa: CAWSDQGIDGYTF
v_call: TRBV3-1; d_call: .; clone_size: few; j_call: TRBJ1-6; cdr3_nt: TGTGCCAGCAGGCGCATAGGAGGGAATTCACCCCTCCACTTT; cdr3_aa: CASRRIGGNSPLHF
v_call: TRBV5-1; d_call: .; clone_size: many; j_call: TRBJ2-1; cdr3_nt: TGCGCCAGCAGCTTGGCTAGCGCTACCTACAATGAGCAGTTCTTC; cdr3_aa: CASSLASATYNEQFF
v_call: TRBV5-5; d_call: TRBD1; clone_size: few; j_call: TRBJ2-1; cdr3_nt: TGTGCCAGCAGCTCGGAGCCGGGACAGGGTTTCGCAGATGAGCAGTTCTTC; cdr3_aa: CASSSEPGQGFADEQFF
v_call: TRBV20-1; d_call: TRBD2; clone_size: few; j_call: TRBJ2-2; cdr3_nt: TGCAGTGCTAGAAGTATGAGCGGGGGGGCCTGGGGCGGGGAGCTGTTTTTT; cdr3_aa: CSARSMSGGAWGGELFF
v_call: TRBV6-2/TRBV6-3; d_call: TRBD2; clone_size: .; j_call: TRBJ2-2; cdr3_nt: TGTGCCAGCAGTTGGACGGGAGGGTCCGGGGAGCTGTTTTTT; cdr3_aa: CASSWTGGSGELFF
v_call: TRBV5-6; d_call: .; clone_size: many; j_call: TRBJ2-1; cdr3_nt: .; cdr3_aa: CASSFGPGSYNEQFF
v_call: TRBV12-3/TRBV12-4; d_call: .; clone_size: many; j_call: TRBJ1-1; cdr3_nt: TGTGCCAGCAGTTGGAAACAGAACACTGAAGCTTTCTTT; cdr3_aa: CASSWKQNTEAFF
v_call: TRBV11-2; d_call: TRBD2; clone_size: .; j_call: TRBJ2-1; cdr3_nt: TGTGCCAGCAGCGCAATCGGGGGGGCAGACAATGAGCAGTTCTTC; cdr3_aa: CASSAIGGADNEQFF